This T cell receptor (beta chain) was sequenced for a study of blood T cell repertoires in COVID-19 (dated by TCRdb to 2018 to 2021). With regard to the full study: Collaborator samples came from the United States, Italy and Spain and covered acute and convalescent phases of COVID-19. The prospective study material was composed of cDNA or gDNA derived from T cells, B-cell-depleted T cells, or PBMCs. The dataset comprised deeply sampled blood TCRbeta repertoires from subjects exposed to, actively infected with, or recovered from COVID-19. The repertoires were released in a freely available public database intended as a resource for research on the immune response to SARS-CoV-2. The samples were drawn from the first 160 participants of the ongoing ImmuneRACE study and from 950 to 1,500 subjects provided by 6 global collaborators. A de-identified subject ID, COVID-19 status, age in years and sex were almost always included in the sample metadata. Where HLA class I and class II types were available, the types were taken from metadata supplied by the sample provider, not from assay-based typing.

CDR1 SGHTA and CDR2 FQGNSA were looked up in the germline V gene. The CDR3 runs 13 amino acids, cysteine and phenylalanine included. The retained sequence is limited to the CDR3, 39 bases, with the frame set at the first base. V lost 5 bases and J lost 6 bases, and the count of bases not matched to a germline gene is 4. In Seattle, one collaborating source enrolled patients while the infection was active and tracked those patients longitudinally over the course of disease. The collaborating institutions used their own protocols to collect whole blood in K2EDTA tubes. For TCRbeta analysis, collaborators shipped samples as frozen whole blood, isolated PBMCs, or DNA extracted from either of those sample types. Concerning this clone itself: Its antigen target is currently unknown. No quality values exist for individual bases; no much larger clone is one base distant.

TCRbeta CDR3 regions were amplified from genomic DNA using the immunoSEQ Assay, a bias-controlled multiplex PCR. The published analysis was carried out like this. The number of nucleated cells in each sample was estimated by amplification of reference gene primers within the assay. To quantify the absolute abundance of each unique TCRbeta CDR3 rearrangement, sequence reads were collapsed and filtered. For each sample, productive Simpson clonality was calculated by taking the square root of Simpson's diversity index across productive rearrangements. TCRdb provides this immuneACCESS table in a form limited to in-frame rearrangements. Some clones are lacking; in checked studies, under half of them reflect an unresolved V gene, and why the rest are absent is not known. That table supplies the V and J calls and clone size; D and trimming were determined from the DNA. In this sample the table shows more than 300,000 clones, 90% of which occur a single time. Under 1.1% of the sample is held by the ten biggest clonotypes.

Findings and caveats that apply to the study as a whole: The amount of clinical and demographic metadata varied by source and participant and was provided uncurated.

In this chain, TRBV7-2 is recombined with TRBJ2-5; 9 of the junction bases match TRBD1. This receptor was obtained from a woman aged 40 to 50 with COVID-19, enrolled during active disease. The sequenced material came from peripheral blood. CDR3 protein: CASSTGTGKTQYF. The nucleotide sequence is TGTGCCAGCAGCACGGGGACAGGGAAGACCCAGTACTTC.